This is a list of T cell receptor beta chains from one sample in a study of response to subunit inactivated influenza vaccine. Using its own MiXCR run on the RT-PCR reads, TCRdb lists one record per CDR3 protein. This sample has over 750,000 distinct CDR3 sequences, with 21% found just once. The sample in question was PBMCs from blood, obtained 5 days after vaccination. Receptor source: a man aged 50-59 years who received an inactivated influenza vaccine. CDR3s include the opening cysteine and the closing phenylalanine or tryptophan. The D gene is left open where the match is weak. Size is stated for part of the rows, as once, few or many counts, or as a class when the clone is expanded.

TRBJ2-7,few,TRBD1,TRBV27,TGTGCCAGCAGTGCAAGGGACAGGGTGAGCGAGCAGTACTTC,CASSARDRVSEQYF
TRBJ1-4,.,TRBD1,TRBV5-1,TGCGCCAGCAGCTCCCAGGGGGACTGGCGAGAAAAACTGTTTTTT,CASSSQGDWREKLFF
TRBJ1-2,few,TRBD1,TRBV7-9,TGTGCCAGCAATCTCCAGGGGGATTCTTGGGGCTACACCTTC,CASNLQGDSWGYTF
TRBJ2-7,.,.,TRBV20-1,TGCAGTGCTAGAGGAGGGCCCGCCTACGAGCAGTACTTC,CSARGGPAYEQYF
TRBJ2-5,.,TRBD2,TRBV6-1,TGTGCCAGCAGTGAAGCGGTACTAGCGGGGGAAGAGACCCAGTACTTC,CASSEAVLAGEETQYF
TRBJ2-3,.,TRBD2,TRBV5-1,TGCGCCAGCAGCATATCCGGGACTAGCGGGATCGCAGATACGCAGTATTTT,CASSISGTSGIADTQYF
TRBJ2-5,.,.,TRBV5-1,TGCGCCAGCACCCCCGTAGTGGGAGAGACCCAGTACTTC,CASTPVVGETQYF
TRBJ2-1,.,TRBD2,TRBV20-1,TGCAGTGCTAGAGATCAACTAGCGGGGGGCCGTTTTGAGCAGTTCTTC,CSARDQLAGGRFEQFF
TRBJ2-5,many,.,TRBV6-5,TGTGCCAGCAGTTACGGCGGGGTCACCCAAGAGACCCAGTACTTC,CASSYGGVTQETQYF
TRBJ2-2,many,.,TRBV20-1,TGCAGTGCTCGACTCCGACAAAACACCGGGGAGCTGTTTTTT,CSARLRQNTGELFF
TRBJ2-1,.,TRBD2,TRBV20-1,TGCAGTGCCGGGCGGGAGGGGAATGAGCAGTTCTTC,CSAGREGNEQFF
TRBJ1-3,.,TRBD1,TRBV12-3/TRBV12-4,TGTGCCAGCAGGGCCACAGGGGTCAGCTCTGGAAACACCATATATTTT,CASRATGVSSGNTIYF
TRBJ2-6,few,.,TRBV7-9,TGTGCCTGCCGTGCGGGTCCCGGGGCCAACGTCCTGACTTTC,CACRAGPGANVLTF
TRBJ1-1,.,.,TRBV7-2,TGTGCCAGCAGCTTAGTAGGGGTGGGGCGTGGGACTGAAGCTTTCTTT,CASSLVGVGRGTEAFF
TRBJ1-5,many,.,TRBV12-3/TRBV12-4,TGTGCCAGCAGTTGGACAGACAATCAGCCCCAGCATTTT,CASSWTDNQPQHF
TRBJ2-1,.,.,TRBV27,TGTGCCAGCAGTTTGATCTCTGGTGAGCAGTTCTTC,CASSLISGEQFF
TRBJ2-3,.,.,TRBV11-1,TGTGCCAGCGGAACCCGGGCTTTATGGGGCGGGGACAACCCAGATACGCAGTATTTT,CASGTRALWGGDNPDTQYF
TRBJ1-1,few,TRBD1,TRBV6-2/TRBV6-3,TGTGCCAGCAGTCGTCCCGGGACAGCGAACACTGAAGCTTTCTTT,CASSRPGTANTEAFF
TRBJ2-1,.,.,TRBV7-6,TGTGCCAGCAGCTTAGCGGTAGGCCCTGAGCAGTTCTTC,CASSLAVGPEQFF
TRBJ1-2,.,.,TRBV27,TGTGCCAGCAGTTTAGACGGGGGGTTGGGCTACACCTTC,CASSLDGGLGYTF
TRBJ2-7,many,TRBD1,TRBV3-1,TGTGCCAGCAGCCAAGGGACAGGGAGACGCGAGCAGTACTTC,CASSQGTGRREQYF
TRBJ1-1,.,.,TRBV12-3/TRBV12-4,TGTGCCAGCAGTTTACTGGTCCCGAACACTGAAGCTTTCTTT,CASSLLVPNTEAFF
TRBJ2-7,many,TRBD1,TRBV5-1,TGCGCCAGCAGCAGAGGACAGGGTAGTTACGAGCAGTACTTC,CASSRGQGSYEQYF
TRBJ1-1,.,.,TRBV5-6,TGTGCCAGCAGCTCTCCGGGACGGGCTGTTACTGAAACTTTCTTT,CASSSPGRAVTETFF
TRBJ2-1,many,.,TRBV7-9,TGTGCCAGCAGCTGGCCCGACAATGAGCAGTTCTTC,CASSWPDNEQFF
TRBJ2-4,.,.,TRBV20-1,TGCAGTGCTAGGGAGGGGGCCAAAAACATTCAGTACTTC,CSAREGAKNIQYF
TRBJ1-6,.,.,TRBV4-3,TGCGCCAGCAGCCAAGATGAAGGGGGGATTAATTCACCCCTCCACTTT,CASSQDEGGINSPLHF
TRBJ2-7,.,.,TRBV6-2/TRBV6-3,TGTGCCAGCAGTTATTACGACGGAGTCCAAGAGCAGTACTTC,CASSYYDGVQEQYF
TRBJ2-3,.,TRBD2,TRBV20-1,TGCAGTGCTACCGGGACTAGCGGGGGGGTAGATACGCAGTATTTT,CSATGTSGGVDTQYF
TRBJ2-1,many,.,TRBV5-6,TGTGCCAGCAGCTTGGGATCAGTGGGGGCTTCGTTTCACTTC,CASSLGSVGASFHF
TRBJ2-1,few,.,TRBV4-3,TGCGCCAGCAGCCAAGATCGGGACAAGAGTTACAATGAGCAGTTCTTC,CASSQDRDKSYNEQFF
TRBJ1-1,.,TRBD1,TRBV3-1,TGTGCCAGCAGCCAAGGCTACAGGGGCGGTGGGACTGAAGCTTTCTTT,CASSQGYRGGGTEAFF
TRBJ2-2,.,TRBD1,TRBV6-4,TGTGCCAGCAGCGCCAGAGGGGACAGCTCCCTTACCGGGGAGCTGTTTTTT,CASSARGDSSLTGELFF
TRBJ2-2,.,.,TRBV7-2,TGTGCCAGCAGCTTAGCCCCAGGGACCGGGGAGCTGTTTTTT,CASSLAPGTGELFF
TRBJ2-3,many,.,TRBV7-2,TGTGCCAGCAGTCAATGGGTTCCAGATACGCAGTATTTT,CASSQWVPDTQYF